This T cell receptor beta chain appears in the sequencing data of a study of T cell repertoires in cytomegalovirus infection. Findings and limits, study-wide: The ex vivo response showed dominance by HLA-C-restricted CMV-specific TCR beta clonotypes.

This CDR3 spans 14 amino acids. Germline V gene data show CDR1 as SGHVS and CDR2 as FQNEAQ. The V and J ends lost 10 bases and 1 base, in that order; junction bases with no gene match: 8. In regard to this clonotype: The antigen is not known.

MiXCR was run by TCRdb on the reads, yielding one entry per CDR3 protein. The sample has a few hundred thousand distinct CDR3 sequences; approximately 40% are singletons. This TCR was sampled from a human donor in good health (CMV status not recorded). Some clones in this sample may be carry-over from other donors' samples. The sample was cultured PBMCs, taken from culture after CMV antigen stimulation. The chain has TRBV7-8 and TRBJ2-5; 8 bases are a match to TRBD2. For the CDR3, the DNA is TGTGCCACAGGGACTAGGGGACCCCAAGAGACCCAGTACTTC. Amino acid sequence: CATGTRGPQETQYF.